Listed here are 6 T cell receptor beta chains from one sample, sequenced in a study of CD8+ T cells in alopecia areata. cDNA reverse transcribed from extracted RNA served as the sequencing template. Clones were sequenced by immunoSEQ multiplex PCR, and TCRdb holds only the in-frame ones, with some missing. The sample lists about 190,000 clones, roughly three fifths seen once, with 10% to 15% in the top ten. Treatment indicated: oral pan-JAK inhibitor, 5-10 mg twice daily. This material consisted of CD8+ T cells sorted from blood, taken at week 24, from a patient treated with tofacitinib. Receptors were obtained from a human donor with alopecia areata.

As DNA, the CDR3 is TGTGCCAGCAGCCCAAAGACAGGGACGAACACTGAAGCTTTCTTT. Amino acid sequence: CASSPKTGTNTEAFF. V is TRBV4-2 and J is TRBJ1-1; the match to TRBD1 covers 7 bases. Germline V lookup: CDR1 LGHNA, CDR2 YNFKEQ. V shed 4 bases, J shed 1 base, and the junction held 6 bases outside the gene matches. The CDR3 is 15 amino acids.

CDR3 sequence: CSGLHRGRGTEAFF. CDR3 DNA: TGCAGCGGACTACACAGGGGGCGCGGGACTGAAGCTTTCTTT. The J gene is TRBJ1-1, the V gene TRBV29-1; 9 bases agree with TRBD1. V was pared by 7 bases and J by 5 bases, with 11 bases of the junction left unmatched. The CDR3 loop spans 14 amino acids. Germline CDR1 reads SQVTM; CDR2 reads ANQGSEA.

Notes on this clone: A junction end diverges from the germline sequence, so it may reflect a read error. J is TRBJ2-5 and V is TRBV30; D remains ambiguous. Germline V CDR1 and CDR2: GTSNPN, SVGIG (reference sequence). CDR3 length: 12 residues. As DNA, the CDR3 is TGTGCCTGGAGTGTGTACCAGGAGACCCAGTACTTC. Its protein is CAWSVYQETQYF.

V and J are TRBV11-2 and TRBJ2-5; D is unclear. V lost 0 bases and J 5 bases, leaving 13 bases between the germline ends. CDR3 size: 15 residues. Per the germline V gene, CDR1 is SGHAT and CDR2 is FQNNGV. Here the CDR3 DNA reads TGTGCCAGCAGCTTAGAACGCTCCCTCCGGGAGACCCAGTACTTC. Translation gives CASSLERSLRETQYF. The full variable domain, in which reference TRBV11-2 and TRBJ2-5 provide the parts outside the CDR3, is EAGVAQSPRYKIIEKRQSVAFWCNPISGHATLYWYQQILGQGPKLLIQFQNNGVVDDSQLPKDRFSAERLKGVDSTLKIQPAKLEDSAVYLCASSLERSLRETQYFGPGTRLLVL.

This clone was seen more than once but under ten times. V usage is TRBV2 and J usage is TRBJ2-7; D remains unclear. Deletions cut 7 bases from V and 5 bases from J, with 15 bases between. The CDR3 runs to 13 residues. The germline gives CDR1 SNHLY, CDR2 FYNNEI. CDR3 in DNA: TGTGCCAGCAAATTTTTCAGTCCCGACGAGCAGTACTTC. Residues: CASKFFSPDEQYF.

J is TRBJ2-2 and V is TRBV10-2; D is unresolved. The length of the CDR3 is 13 residues. Per germline, CDR1 WSHSY and CDR2 SAAADI. Trimming shortened V by 3 bases and J by 6 bases, and 8 bases separated the two germline ends. CDR3 region: CASSDSRSGELFF. The CDR3 DNA follows: TGCGCCAGCAGTGATAGTCGCTCCGGGGAGCTGTTTTTT.